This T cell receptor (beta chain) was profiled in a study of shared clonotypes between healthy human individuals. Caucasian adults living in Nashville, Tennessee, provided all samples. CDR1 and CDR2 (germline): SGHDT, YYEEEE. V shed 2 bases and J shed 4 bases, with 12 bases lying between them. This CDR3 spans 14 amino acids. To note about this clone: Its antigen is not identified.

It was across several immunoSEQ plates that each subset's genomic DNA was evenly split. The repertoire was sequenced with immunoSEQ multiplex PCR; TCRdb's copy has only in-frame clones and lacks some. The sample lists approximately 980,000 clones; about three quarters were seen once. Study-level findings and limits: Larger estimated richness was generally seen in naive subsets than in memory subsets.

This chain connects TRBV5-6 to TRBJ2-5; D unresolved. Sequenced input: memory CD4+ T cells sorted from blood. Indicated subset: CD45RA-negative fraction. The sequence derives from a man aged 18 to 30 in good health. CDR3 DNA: TGTGCCAGCAGCTTTGGGGAACGAGTAGAGACCCAGTACTTC. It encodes CASSFGERVETQYF.